Shown below are 12 T cell receptor beta chains from a single sample sequenced in a study of response to subunit inactivated influenza vaccine. One entry per CDR3 protein, called by TCRdb with MiXCR from the RT-PCR reads. Of about 520,000 distinct CDR3 sequences in the sample, approximately 7.2% were seen once. The sample was PBMCs from blood, taken about 24 months after vaccination. These receptors were collected from a man aged 50 to 75 who received an inactivated influenza vaccine.

With respect to this clonotype: The CDR3 does not end in the conserved phenylalanine or tryptophan, so this is likely a read error. This rearrangement joins TRBV5-6 to TRBJ2-1; TRBD2 matches at 14 bases. Germline V lookup: CDR1 SGHDT, CDR2 YYEEEE. J lost 4 bases, V lost 4 bases, and 13 bases had no gene match. This CDR3 is 19 amino acids long. The DNA of the CDR3 is TGTGCCAGCAGCCCGACGACTAGCGGGAGGGCCAGAGGTTACAATGAGCAGTTCTCC. This encodes CASSPTTSGRARGYNEQFS.

This clonotype was found many times. This rearrangement joins TRBV11-2 to TRBJ2-1; TRBD2 might be the D (7 bases). CDR3 length equals 16 residues. The germline CDR1 and CDR2 sequences are SGHAT and FQNNGV. The V end was cut by 5 bases, the J end by 3 bases, with 17 bases between. CDR3: CASSLIRGDNYNEQFF. The CDR3, as DNA: TGTGCCAGCAGCCTAATACGGGGGGACAACTACAATGAGCAGTTCTTC.

The rearrangement joins TRBV20-1 to TRBJ2-3; 13 nucleotides align to TRBD2. The J segment lost 3 bases and the V segment lost 1 base, leaving 7 bases of the junction unmatched. This CDR3 region has 17 residues. Germline V gives CDR1 DFQATT, CDR2 SNEGSKA (reference sequence). The CDR3 DNA reads as TGCAGTGCTAGAGGAGGACTAGCGGGGGAATTTACAGATACGCAGTATTTT. Translation gives CSARGGLAGEFTDTQYF.

This clonotype was found a few times. The rearrangement uses TRBV6-2 or TRBV6-3 and TRBJ1-2; no clear D. This CDR3 spans 13 amino acids. V was trimmed by 2 bases and J by 5 bases, leaving 9 bases between them. Germline assignment: CDR1 MNHEY and CDR2 SVGEGT. The CDR3 spells CASSYATVYGYTF. The DNA of the CDR3 is TGTGCCAGCAGTTACGCCACAGTTTATGGCTACACCTTC.

This clonotype was picked up many times. The rearrangement uses TRBV3-1 and TRBJ2-5, with 14 bases that match TRBD2. Germline CDR1 LGHDT, CDR2 YNNKEL (reference sequence). V lost 6 bases to trimming and J lost 2 bases; unmatched junction nucleotides: 5. The CDR3 spans 16 residues. CDR3 sequence reads: CASRTSGGARQETQYF. The CDR3 coding sequence is TGTGCCAGCAGGACTAGCGGGGGGGCCAGGCAAGAGACCCAGTACTTC.

The chain recombines TRBV10-3 with TRBJ2-6; D not resolved. V was clipped by 0 bases and J by 5 bases, with 11 bases between them. The CDR3 consists of 16 residues. Looked up from germline, CDR1 is ENHRY and CDR2 is SYGVKD. The DNA for the CDR3 is TGTGCCATCAGTGAGTCGTCATCCGAGAGGGCCAACGTCCTGACTTTC. It codes for CAISESSSERANVLTF.

This chain connects TRBV4-3 to TRBJ2-3; 13 nucleotides line up with TRBD2. The CDR3 is 18 residues long. Germline values: CDR1 LGHNA, CDR2 YSLEER. The V gene end was trimmed by 2 bases and the J gene end by 2 bases; junction bases not matched to a gene: 7. As DNA, the CDR3 is TGCGCCAGCAGCCAAAGGACTAGCGGGGGCTTTCACACAGATACGCAGTATTTT. It is translated as CASSQRTSGGFHTDTQYF.

This clonotype has a single count. The V and J genes are TRBV7-2 and TRBJ2-1; no reliable D call. The length of the CDR3 is 13 residues. Germline V gene sequence: CDR1 SGHTA, CDR2 FQGNSA. Between the trimmed V and J ends, which lost 5 bases and 10 bases, there was a span of 15 bases. CDR3 protein: CASSTRVTWEQFF. The CDR3 DNA sequence: TGTGCCAGCAGCACAAGAGTAACATGGGAGCAGTTCTTC.

In this sample, this clonotype turned up many times. The chain carries TRBV12-3 or TRBV12-4 and TRBJ2-7; tentatively, D is TRBD1 (6 bases). V was clipped by 1 base and J by 2 bases, with 12 bases between them. This CDR3 comprises 15 residues. CDR3 sequence reads: CASSLETGSPYEQYF. For the CDR3, the DNA is TGTGCCAGCAGTTTAGAGACAGGTTCCCCCTACGAGCAGTACTTC.

This clonotype has ten or more counts. J is TRBJ2-3 and V is TRBV6-2 or TRBV6-3; 13 positions match TRBD2. V was clipped by 0 bases and J by 5 bases; unmatched bases: 5. Germline V gene sequence: CDR1 MNHEY, CDR2 SVGEGT. This CDR3 comprises 17 residues. The CDR3 here is CASSYSRTSGSRDTQYF. Written as DNA, the CDR3 is TGTGCCAGCAGTTACTCGCGGACTAGCGGGAGTCGAGATACGCAGTATTTT.

This clonotype was picked up many times. The chain employs TRBV4-3 and TRBJ2-3, with D possibly matching TRBD1 (5 bases). V lost 0 bases and J 3 bases, leaving 10 bases between the germline ends. The CDR3 extends over 15 amino acids. The germline V gene has CDR1 LGHNA and CDR2 YSLEER. The CDR3 DNA follows: TGCGCCAGCAGCCAAGAGTCAGGGCAAACAGATACGCAGTATTTT. Residues: CASSQESGQTDTQYF.

This clonotype came up many times. CDR3 residues: CASRHTSDLPRAYEQYF. In nucleotides, the CDR3 is TGTGCCAGCCGCCATACATCGGACCTACCCCGGGCCTACGAGCAGTACTTC. The V call is TRBV28, the J call TRBJ2-7; D is unresolved. This CDR3 is 17 amino acids long. V shed 8 bases and J shed 2 bases, with 25 bases lying between them. Germline V gene lookup returns CDR1 MDHEN and CDR2 SYDVKM. Full variable domain (remainder filled in from reference TRBV28 and TRBJ2-7): DVKVTQSSRYLVKRTGEKVFLECVQDMDHENMFWYRQDPGLGLRLIYFSYDVKMKEKGDIPEGYSVSREKKERFSLILESASTNQTSMYLCASRHTSDLPRAYEQYFGPGTRLTVT.